This TCR beta chain was found in a study of T cell responses to AZD1222 COVID-19 vaccine. The protocol was immunoSEQ multiplex PCR, while the TCRdb copy is restricted to in-frame clones and leaves out a portion. Here the sample spans just over 90,000 clones, approximately 92% being singletons. Second-dose timings of about 4 or about 12 weeks were pooled. Study outcomes and limitations: CD4 TCRs associated with vaccination spanned spike, dominating at 160-218 and 743-854.

Note on this clone: Its target is not known.

This sequence was found in an adult who received the AZD1222 COVID-19 vaccine. Sequencing used peripheral blood, obtained 28 days after the second AZD1222 dose.

CDR3 in amino acids: CASSEQGPIYEQYF. The CDR3 DNA reads TGTGCCAGCAGCGAACAGGGGCCAATCTACGAGCAGTACTTC. V usage is TRBV7-9 and J usage is TRBJ2-7; TRBD1 matches at 7 bases. Germline V gene data show CDR1 as SEHNR and CDR2 as FQNEAQ (reference sequence). The CDR3 consists of 14 residues. V was pared by 5 bases and J by 3 bases, with 7 bases of the junction left unmatched.